This TCR beta chain stems from a study of OX40 agonist ivuxolimab in advanced cancers. Study-wide background: Patients assigned to dose escalation were diagnosed with hepatocellular carcinoma, melanoma, renal cell or head and neck cancer. Study results and caveats: The 0.1-3.0 mg/kg partial responders had among the lowest clonal expansion.

Points on this clone: Its specificity is not known.

The CDR3 has 14 residues. V lost 5 bases to trimming and J lost 4 bases; unmatched junction nucleotides: 7. In germline, CDR1 is MNHNY, CDR2 SVGAGI (reference sequence). Profiling relied on immunoSEQ multiplex PCR, and the TCRdb table lists in-frame clones only, not all of them. The sample records about 42,000 clones, 85% to 90% being singletons. V is TRBV6-6 and J is TRBJ1-2; TRBD1 matches 7 bases. The TCR sequence derives from an adult with an advanced solid tumor such as melanoma, head and neck, liver or kidney cancer. The specimen was CD4+ or CD8+ T cells sorted from blood, collected in a trial of the OX40 agonist ivuxolimab. The CDR3 region has the DNA TGTGCCAGCAGTCGGGACAGCACAGTCTATGGCTACACCTTC. Protein product: CASSRDSTVYGYTF.